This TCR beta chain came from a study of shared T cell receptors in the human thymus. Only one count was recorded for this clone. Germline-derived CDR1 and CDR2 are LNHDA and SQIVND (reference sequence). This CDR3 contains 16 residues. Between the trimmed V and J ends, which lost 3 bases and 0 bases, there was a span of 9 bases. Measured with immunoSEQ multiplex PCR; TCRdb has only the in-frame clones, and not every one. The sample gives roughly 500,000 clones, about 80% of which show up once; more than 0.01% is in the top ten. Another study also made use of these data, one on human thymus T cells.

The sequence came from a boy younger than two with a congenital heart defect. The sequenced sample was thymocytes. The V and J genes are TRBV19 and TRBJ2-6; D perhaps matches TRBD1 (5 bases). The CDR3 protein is CASSISTDSGANVLTF. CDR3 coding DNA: TGTGCCAGTAGTATTTCGACAGACTCTGGGGCCAACGTCCTGACTTTC. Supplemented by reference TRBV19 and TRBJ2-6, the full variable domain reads DGGITQSPKYLFRKEGQNVTLSCEQNLNHDAMYWYRQDPGQGLRLIYYSQIVNDFQKGDIAEGYSVSREKKESFPLTVTSAQKNPTAFYLCASSISTDSGANVLTFGAGSRLTVL.